This is a list of T cell receptor beta chains from one sample in a study of blood T cell repertoires in COVID-19. Method: immunoSEQ multiplex PCR; TCRdb's copy keeps in-frame clones and lacks some. The repertoire holds about 160,000 clones, with about 81% as singletons. Sequenced sample: peripheral blood. These receptors all come from a human donor in a cohort sampled during active COVID-19. CDR3s include the opening cysteine and the closing phenylalanine or tryptophan.

V: TRBV14; CDR3: CASSQLSGGNEQFF
V: TRBV2; CDR3: CASSEAPGQSSGANVLTF
V: TRBV19; CDR3: CASHRGTEGFQPQHF
V: TRBV7-9; CDR3: CASRPASRSNTGELFF
V: TRBV20-1; CDR3: CSASPQAGEVDTQYF
V: TRBV30; CDR3: CAWRGRGRWNSPLHF
V: TRBV7-2; CDR3: CASSLAGAASYNEQFF
V: TRBV19; CDR3: CAGQGTSKTQYF
V: TRBV25-1; CDR3: CASSRGQGRSPLHF
V: TRBV19; CDR3: CASKGSESSPRSSYNSPLHF
V: TRBV10-1; CDR3: CASSDGQNNEKLFF
V: TRBV18; CDR3: CASSPSTGQGGGYTF
V: TRBV25-1; CDR3: CASSERQGRWQFF
V: TRBV6-2/TRBV6-3; CDR3: CASSYPENEQFF
V: TRBV7-2; CDR3: CASSLDGSGYETQYF
V: TRBV9; CDR3: CASRGLAEQFF
V: TRBV5-1; CDR3: CASSLGGTGPHGYGYTF
V: TRBV2; CDR3: CASSVRTATGELFF
V: TRBV7-3; CDR3: CASSVTGTGGSGYTF
V: TRBV14; CDR3: CASSLTGQWAGELFF
V: TRBV7-2; CDR3: CASSITGASDQPQHF
V: TRBV4-3; CDR3: CASSQTQGSSPLHF
V: TRBV19; CDR3: CASGRVGTGTNEQFF
V: TRBV5-5; CDR3: CASSKRGGVNTGELFF
V: TRBV11-2; CDR3: CASSLGTSPYEQYF
V: TRBV3-1/TRBV3-2; CDR3: CASSQDTGSGQPQHF
V: TRBV2; CDR3: CASTQGPFYEQYF
V: TRBV11-1; CDR3: CASSLGFGETQYF
V: TRBV7-9; CDR3: CASSLAQDSTEAFF
V: TRBV3-1/TRBV3-2; CDR3: CASSQAQGVPPLHF
V: TRBV7-2; CDR3: CASSVRDRGSYEQYF
V: TRBV7-2; CDR3: CASSLDRSGGAYNEQFF
V: TRBV21-1; CDR3: CASSKEGALYQPQHF
V: TRBV6-2/TRBV6-3; CDR3: CASSFGLAGGNTGELFF
V: TRBV28; CDR3: CASRGAEKMNTEAFF
V: TRBV19; CDR3: CASSIGQSNTGELFF
V: TRBV9; CDR3: CASSPREGRYEQYF
V: TRBV7-2; CDR3: CASSRGGTNTGELFF
V: TRBV10-1; CDR3: CASSESPSGYNEQFF
V: TRBV18; CDR3: CASSDTQALETQYF
V: TRBV4-3; CDR3: CASSQFVPGQERTDTQYF
V: TRBV5-6; CDR3: CASSLDRGPGGLAKNIQYF
V: TRBV6-2/TRBV6-3; CDR3: CASSYRGGPDTQYF
V: TRBV7-9; CDR3: CASSLGGQNTEAFF
V: TRBV10-3; CDR3: CATADFLGGYTF
V: TRBV7-3; CDR3: CASSPPGGGYNEQFF
V: TRBV30; CDR3: CAWGTQLGYEQYF
V: TRBV29-1; CDR3: CSVRSGGGPSYNEQFF
V: TRBV15; CDR3: CATSRPPRTNRAYEQYF
V: TRBV5-1; CDR3: CASSLAGVLLYEQYF
V: TRBV11-2; CDR3: CASSLVGTVNTGELFF
V: TRBV3-1/TRBV3-2; CDR3: CASSQLSDTQYF
V: TRBV5-1; CDR3: CASSRRAGGSHNEQFF
V: TRBV30; CDR3: CAWRTDLSSYNEQFF
V: TRBV19; CDR3: CASSRTVGQGRETQYF
V: TRBV4-2; CDR3: CASSQANSRKTSEDYEQYF
V: TRBV4-3; CDR3: CASSLEAGVGETQYF
V: TRBV9; CDR3: CASSVDVTGEETGELFF
V: TRBV9; CDR3: CASSVSSGGNYEQYF